The rows below give T cell receptor beta chains drawn from one sample of a study of regulatory T cells in long-lasting Graves disease. Via MiXCR, TCRdb re-called the multiplex PCR reads, giving one row per CDR3 protein. The sample holds approximately 500,000 distinct CDR3 sequences, about 22% seen once. The source was peripheral blood mononuclear cells (PBMCs), collected when the disease was refractory, from a patient treated with antithyroid drugs. The receptors were sampled from a female donor with Graves disease. CDR3s include the opening cysteine and the closing phenylalanine or tryptophan. A D gene is named only where the DNA matches it firmly. Rows give clone size only sometimes, using once, few, many, or a class for an expanded clone.

abundance	d_gene	v_gene	j_gene	CDR3nt	CDR3aa
many	-	TRBV28	TRBJ2-5	TGTGCCAGCAGGGATGTGGGGGAGACCCAGTACTTC	CASRDVGETQYF
few	-	TRBV6-9	TRBJ2-7	TGTGCCAGCAGTTACATCATGGACGTAGGGTACGAGCAGTACTTC	CASSYIMDVGYEQYF
few	-	TRBV29-1	TRBJ1-1	TGCAGCGTTGATATAAATCGGGGAGGCACTGAAGCTTTCTTT	CSVDINRGGTEAFF
many	TRBD1	TRBV29-1	TRBJ1-2	TGCAGCGTGACAGGGGGGGACTATGGCTACACCTTC	CSVTGGDYGYTF
-	TRBD1	TRBV28	TRBJ2-1	TGTGCCAGCAGGGACAGGGAAGCCCTCATGCGGTTCTTC	CASRDREALMRFF
many	TRBD2	TRBV28	TRBJ2-2	TGTGCCAGCAGTTTAAATACGGGGGGGGGTGACACCGGGGAGCTGTTTTTT	CASSLNTGGGDTGELFF
-	-	TRBV15	TRBJ2-7	TGTGCCACCAGCAGAGACAGGGTTTCCCACGAGCAGTACTTC	CATSRDRVSHEQYF
-	TRBD1	TRBV30	TRBJ1-5	TGTGCCTGGGGGGGACAGGGCGGCAATCAGCCCCAGCATTTT	CAWGGQGGNQPQHF
many	TRBD1	TRBV12-3/TRBV12-4	TRBJ2-5	TGTGCCAGCAGTTTACAAGGGGATACAGGGGAAGAGACCCAGTACTTC	CASSLQGDTGEETQYF
many	TRBD1	TRBV28	TRBJ2-5	TGTGCCATTGGTGGGACAGGTAACGGCCCGACCCAGTACTTC	CAIGGTGNGPTQYF
-	TRBD1	TRBV9	TRBJ2-2	TGTGCCAGCAGCGTAGAACAGGGGTGGGCCGGGGAGCTGTTTTTT	CASSVEQGWAGELFF
-	-	TRBV9	TRBJ1-6	TGTGCCAGCAGCGTAGGTTATGGCAGGGGTAATTCACCCCTCCACTTT	CASSVGYGRGNSPLHF
few	-	TRBV20-1	TRBJ1-1	TGCAGTGCGGTTCAGGACAGCGCATACACTGAAGCTTTCTTT	CSAVQDSAYTEAFF
-	-	TRBV6-5	TRBJ2-7	TGTGCCAGCAGTTTGAACACCGTGGCGCAAGAGCAGTACTTC	CASSLNTVAQEQYF
few	TRBD1	TRBV3-1	TRBJ1-2	TGTGCCAGCAGCCTCCTAGGACAGGTCCGGAGCTACACCTTC	CASSLLGQVRSYTF
few	-	TRBV11-2	TRBJ2-1	TGTGCCAGCTTCCTAGCAGGACCCGCCGGGAATGAGCAGTTCTTC	CASFLAGPAGNEQFF
many	-	TRBV29-1	TRBJ1-1	TGCAGCGTTGGCGGTCCGACAGTCGGAGCTTTCTTT	CSVGGPTVGAFF